This passage covers 9 T cell receptor beta chains from one sample sequenced in a study of shared clonotypes between healthy human individuals (dated by TCRdb to 2018 to 2021). To prepare the library, the immunoSEQ multiplex PCR assay was applied. Sourced from immuneACCESS, this table was stored by TCRdb with only in-frame sequences that have V and J called. A share of the clones is absent; for the studies checked, an unresolved V gene accounts for under half, and the remainder has no known explanation. The sample yields more than 2 million clones; around 95% were counted once. The ten biggest clones cover around 0.13% of the sample. The sequenced sample consisted of naive CD4+ T cells sorted from blood. The cell subset or site label here, explained by the study, means: CD45RA+ positively selected. The receptor set was obtained from a man between 18 and 29 years old in good health.

The rearrangement links TRBV5-1 to TRBJ2-7; 7 bases are a match to TRBD2. CDR1 SGHRS and CDR2 YFSETQ come from the germline V gene. CDR3 length: 13 residues. The trim removed 3 bases at V and 4 bases at J, leaving 4 bases unmatched. The CDR3 sequence: CASSWAGEYEQYF. CDR3 in DNA: TGCGCCAGCAGCTGGGCGGGAGAATACGAGCAGTACTTC.

CDR3 amino acids: CASSLEGRKNTEAFF. The CDR3 region has the DNA TGCGCCAGCAGCTTGGAAGGCAGGAAGAACACTGAAGCTTTCTTT. The chain joins TRBV5-1 to TRBJ1-1; D is unclear. V lost 0 bases and J 1 base, leaving 10 bases between the germline ends. The CDR3 loop spans 15 amino acids. CDR1 is SGHRS, CDR2 YFSETQ, per germline.

The chain combines TRBV28 with TRBJ1-1; D gene unclear. The CDR3 contains 13 residues. In germline, CDR1 is MDHEN, CDR2 SYDVKM. Between the trimmed V and J ends, which lost 7 bases and 1 base, there was a span of 10 bases. The CDR3 is CASKLRRNTEAFF. The CDR3 DNA sequence: TGTGCCAGCAAGCTCAGGAGGAACACTGAAGCTTTCTTT.

This chain links TRBV4-3 with TRBJ1-4, with D possibly matching TRBD1 (5 bases). CDR1 LGHNA and CDR2 YSLEER come from the germline V gene. The ends were cut back, 2 bases at V and 11 bases at J, with 15 bases in the middle. The CDR3 length is 14 residues. The CDR3 DNA reads as TGCGCCAGCAGCCAAAGGAGGAGGGGAGAGAAACTGTTTTTT. It translates to CASSQRRRGEKLFF.

The CDR3 reads CASNGGTGELFF. CDR3 DNA sequence: TGTGCCAGCAATGGGGGCACCGGGGAGCTGTTTTTT. The chain uses TRBV28 and TRBJ2-2; either TRBD1 or TRBD2 may supply D (5 bases each). V was shortened by 7 bases and J by 4 bases, with 7 bases between the two germline ends. The CDR3 runs 12 residues. Per germline, CDR1 MDHEN and CDR2 SYDVKM. The full variable domain, its missing parts supplied by reference TRBV28 and TRBJ2-2, is DVKVTQSSRYLVKRTGEKVFLECVQDMDHENMFWYRQDPGLGLRLIYFSYDVKMKEKGDIPEGYSVSREKKERFSLILESASTNQTSMYLCASNGGTGELFFGEGSRLTVL.

The CDR3 sequence is CASLEGAHKNIQYF. CDR3 in DNA: TGTGCCAGCTTGGAGGGGGCCCACAAAAACATTCAGTACTTC. The chain joins TRBV7-2 to TRBJ2-4, with a possible D match to TRBD1 (7 bases). V was trimmed by 8 bases and J by 3 bases, leaving 14 bases between them. The CDR3 has 14 amino acids. Per germline, CDR1 SGHTA and CDR2 FQGNSA.

The chain couples TRBV28 to TRBJ2-2, with 8 bases lining up with TRBD2. CDR1 is MDHEN, CDR2 SYDVKM, per germline. CDR3 length equals 16 residues. V dropped 6 bases and J dropped 4; count of bases not matched to a gene: 10. CDR3 in DNA: TGTGCCAGCAGCACCCCAGGGACTAGTCCCACCGGGGAGCTGTTTTTT. Encoded protein: CASSTPGTSPTGELFF.

The rearrangement links TRBV28 to TRBJ2-7; no firm D call. CDR3 length: 12 residues. V dropped 5 bases and J dropped 6 bases, with 11 bases sitting between them. CDR1 and CDR2 from the germline V gene are MDHEN and SYDVKM. CDR3 region: CASSLTESEQYF. The CDR3 nucleotides are TGTGCCAGCAGTCTCACAGAGTCCGAGCAGTACTTC.

For the CDR3, the DNA is TGTGCCAGCAGGGCCAGCTCCTACGAGCAGTACTTC. Translating gives CASRASSYEQYF. J is TRBJ2-7 and V is TRBV27; D gene unclear. Germline V gene data show CDR1 as MNHEY and CDR2 as SMNVEV (reference sequence). The V gene lost 6 bases and the J gene lost 0 bases, with 6 bases spanning the gap. The CDR3 is made up of 12 amino acids.